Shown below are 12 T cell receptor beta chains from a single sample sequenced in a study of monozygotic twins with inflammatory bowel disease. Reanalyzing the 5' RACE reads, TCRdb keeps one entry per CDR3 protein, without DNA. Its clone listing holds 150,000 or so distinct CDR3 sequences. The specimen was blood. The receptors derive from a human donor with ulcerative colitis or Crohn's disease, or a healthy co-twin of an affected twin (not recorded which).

This CDR3 reads CASSRGERYEQYF. The chain carries TRBV3-1 and TRBJ2-7; TCRdb calls TRBD1, which cannot be checked without DNA. The germline gives CDR1 LGHDT, CDR2 YNNKEL (reference sequence). There are 13 residues in the CDR3.

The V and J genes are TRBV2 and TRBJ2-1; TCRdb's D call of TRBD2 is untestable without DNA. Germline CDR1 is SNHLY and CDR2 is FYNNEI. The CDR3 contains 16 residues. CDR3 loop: CASSDPGLPSPNEQFF.

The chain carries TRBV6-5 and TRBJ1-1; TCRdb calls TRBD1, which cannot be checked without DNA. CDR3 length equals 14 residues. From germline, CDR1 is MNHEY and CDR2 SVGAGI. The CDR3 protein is CASSSRTGITEAFF.

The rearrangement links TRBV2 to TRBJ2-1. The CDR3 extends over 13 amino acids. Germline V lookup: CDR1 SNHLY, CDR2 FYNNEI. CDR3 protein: CASSEPHANEQFF.

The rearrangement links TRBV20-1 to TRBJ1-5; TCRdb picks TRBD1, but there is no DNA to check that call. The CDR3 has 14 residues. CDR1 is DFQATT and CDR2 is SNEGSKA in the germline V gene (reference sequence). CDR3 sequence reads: CSATLPGSNQPQHF.

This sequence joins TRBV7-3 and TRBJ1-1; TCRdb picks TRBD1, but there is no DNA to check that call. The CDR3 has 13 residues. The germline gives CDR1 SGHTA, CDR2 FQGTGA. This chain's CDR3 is CASSWTVNTEAFF. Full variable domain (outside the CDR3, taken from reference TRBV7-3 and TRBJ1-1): GAGVSQTPSNKVTEKGKYVELRCDPISGHTALYWYRQSLGQGPEFLIYFQGTGAADDSGLPNDRFFAVRPEGSVSTLKIQRTERGDSAVYLCASSWTVNTEAFFGQGTRLTVV.

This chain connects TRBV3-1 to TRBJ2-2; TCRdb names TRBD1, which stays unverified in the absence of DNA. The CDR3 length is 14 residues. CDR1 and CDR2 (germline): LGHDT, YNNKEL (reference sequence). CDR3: CASSRQGGTGELFF.

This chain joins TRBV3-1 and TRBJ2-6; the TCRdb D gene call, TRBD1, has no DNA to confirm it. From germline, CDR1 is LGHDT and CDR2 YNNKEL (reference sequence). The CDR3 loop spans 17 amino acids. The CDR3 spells CASSHTGGAAGANVLTF.

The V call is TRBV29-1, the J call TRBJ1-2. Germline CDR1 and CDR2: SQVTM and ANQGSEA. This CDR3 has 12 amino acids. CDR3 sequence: CSVADGNFGYTF.

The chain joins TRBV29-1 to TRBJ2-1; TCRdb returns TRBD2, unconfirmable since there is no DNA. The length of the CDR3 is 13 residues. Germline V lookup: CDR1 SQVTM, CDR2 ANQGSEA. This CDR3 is CSVIAGGLTEQFF.

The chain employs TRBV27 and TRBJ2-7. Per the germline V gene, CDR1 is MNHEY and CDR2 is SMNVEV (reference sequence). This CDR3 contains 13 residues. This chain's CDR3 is CASSFRESYEQYF.

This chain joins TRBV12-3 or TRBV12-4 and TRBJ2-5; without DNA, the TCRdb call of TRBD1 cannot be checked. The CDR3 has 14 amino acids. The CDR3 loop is CASRLAGGGETQYF.